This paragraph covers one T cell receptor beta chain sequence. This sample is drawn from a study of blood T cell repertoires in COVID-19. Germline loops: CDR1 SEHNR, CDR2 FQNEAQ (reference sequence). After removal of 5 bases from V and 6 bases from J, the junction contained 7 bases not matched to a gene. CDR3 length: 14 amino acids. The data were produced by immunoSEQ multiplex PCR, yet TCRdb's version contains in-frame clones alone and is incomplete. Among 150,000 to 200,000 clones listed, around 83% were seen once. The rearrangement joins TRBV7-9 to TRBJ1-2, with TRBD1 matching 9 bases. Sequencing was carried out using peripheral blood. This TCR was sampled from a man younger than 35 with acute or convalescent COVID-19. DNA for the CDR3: TGTGCCAGCAGCGTGGGGGACAGGGCCCATGGCTACACCTTC. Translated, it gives CASSVGDRAHGYTF.